Listed below are T cell receptor beta chains from one sample, sequenced in a study of blood T cell repertoires in COVID-19. Here immunoSEQ multiplex PCR was the method, and the copy in TCRdb shows in-frame clones only, minus some. Here the sample spans tens of thousands of clones, 84% being singletons. The sample taken for sequencing was peripheral blood. Receptor source: a man aged 55 to 70 with acute or convalescent COVID-19. The CDR3 runs from the conserved cysteine through the conserved F or W. D genes are given only for firm matches. Part of the rows lack a size; the others show once, few, many or a class for expanded clones.

cdr3_nt	cdr3_aa	j_call	v_call	clone_size	d_call
TGCAGCGTGTCACTAGCGCCGGGGGGGCGGGAGACCCAGTACTTC	CSVSLAPGGRETQYF	TRBJ2-5	TRBV29-1	.	TRBD2
TGTGCCAGCAGCCGGGGACTAGGGAAAGAGACCCAGTACTTC	CASSRGLGKETQYF	TRBJ2-5	TRBV3-1/TRBV3-2	.	TRBD2
TGTGCCAGCAGTTACGAACAGGGCTTGATCGGGGAGCTGTTTTTT	CASSYEQGLIGELFF	TRBJ2-2	TRBV6-5	.	.
TGTGCCAGCAGCTTAGAGGAGGGAAGGAATGAAAAACTGTTTTTT	CASSLEEGRNEKLFF	TRBJ1-4	TRBV7-9	.	.
TGTGCCAGCAGCTTACAGGGGGTTGGGAACACTGAAGCTTTCTTT	CASSLQGVGNTEAFF	TRBJ1-1	TRBV7-3	.	TRBD1
TGTGCCAGCAGGCCCGTGGGGCTCGAGACCCAGTACTTC	CASRPVGLETQYF	TRBJ2-5	TRBV28	.	.
TGTGCCAGCAGCCCGACAGGGGGAGGGTTGGGGTTCGACACTGAAGCTTTCTTT	CASSPTGGGLGFDTEAFF	TRBJ1-1	TRBV27	.	TRBD1
TGTGCCAGCAGGCCTCCCGGGACATCTATACAGACCCAGTACTTC	CASRPPGTSIQTQYF	TRBJ2-5	TRBV6-5	.	.
TGTGCCAGCAGTTTTTTCACTAGCGGGGGGACCATTTCCTCCACAGATACGCAGTATTTT	CASSFFTSGGTISSTDTQYF	TRBJ2-3	TRBV28	.	TRBD2
TGCGCCAGCAGCCCCCCTGGGGGGGCCGGGGGAAACACTGAAGCTTTCTTT	CASSPPGGAGGNTEAFF	TRBJ1-1	TRBV5-1	.	.
TGTGCCAGCAGCGACAGCTCTGGGGCCAACGTCCTGACTTTC	CASSDSSGANVLTF	TRBJ2-6	TRBV3-1/TRBV3-2	.	.
TGTGCCAGCAGGGAGGGGTCTTCCTATAATTCACCCCTCCACTTT	CASREGSSYNSPLHF	TRBJ1-6	TRBV6-4	.	.
TGTGCCAGCAGCCCCGGGGACAGGGAAAACACCGGGGAGCTGTTTTTT	CASSPGDRENTGELFF	TRBJ2-2	TRBV7-2	.	TRBD1
TGTGCCAGCAGCTTATACGGTAACCAAGAGACCCAGTACTTC	CASSLYGNQETQYF	TRBJ2-5	TRBV7-2	.	.
TGTGCCAGCTCACTAGGTAGCCCGGGGTCCGGAAACACCATATATTTT	CASSLGSPGSGNTIYF	TRBJ1-3	TRBV18	.	.
TGTGCCAGCTCACCTCGGGTGTCTTCGGGGACTTCAACTAATGAAAAACTGTTTTTT	CASSPRVSSGTSTNEKLFF	TRBJ1-4	TRBV18	.	.
TGCAGTGCTAGTAGAGCGGGGGGGCGTGAGCAGTACTTC	CSASRAGGREQYF	TRBJ2-7	TRBV20-1	few	TRBD2
TGTGCCAGCAGATCTTTTCGGGTGAATTCACCCCTCCACTTT	CASRSFRVNSPLHF	TRBJ1-6	TRBV28	few	.
TGTGCCAGCAGCCCGATTGTCTCCCGGGGGGGGACAGATACGCAGTATTTT	CASSPIVSRGGTDTQYF	TRBJ2-3	TRBV9	.	TRBD2
TGTGCCAGCAGCTTAGTAGGGACAGGGACTGGAAACACCATATATTTT	CASSLVGTGTGNTIYF	TRBJ1-3	TRBV7-2	.	TRBD1
TGTGCCAGCAGCCACTCGGGACTAGCGGGGGGTATTCAGTACTTC	CASSHSGLAGGIQYF	TRBJ2-4	TRBV3-1/TRBV3-2	.	TRBD2
TGTGCCAGCAGAAGACAGGGGGGAGGAACCGGGGAGCTGTTTTTT	CASRRQGGGTGELFF	TRBJ2-2	TRBV6-5	.	TRBD1
TGTGCCAGCAGCTACGACAGGGCCAAAAACATTCAGTACTTC	CASSYDRAKNIQYF	TRBJ2-4	TRBV5-6	.	.
TGTGCCAGCAGCTTAGCCCCCGGGGGGGACATTCAGTACTTC	CASSLAPGGDIQYF	TRBJ2-4	TRBV7-9	.	TRBD2
TGTGCCAGCAGCCAAGATTGGACGAACGGGGCTGAAGCTTTCTTT	CASSQDWTNGAEAFF	TRBJ1-1	TRBV14	.	.
TGTGCCAGCAGCACCGGGACAGGGGTAGAGACCCAGTACTTC	CASSTGTGVETQYF	TRBJ2-5	TRBV11-1	.	TRBD1
TGTGCCAGCAGCCAAACGGACTATGGCTACACCTTC	CASSQTDYGYTF	TRBJ1-2	TRBV3-1/TRBV3-2	.	.
TGTGCCACCAGCCAACAGGAAAGGGGTCAGCCCCAGCATTTT	CATSQQERGQPQHF	TRBJ1-5	TRBV15	.	.
TGTGCCAGCACCGCTTCAGCGGGGGGGCTTTCCGGGGAGCTGTTTTTT	CASTASAGGLSGELFF	TRBJ2-2	TRBV7-2	.	TRBD2
TGTGCCATCAGTGGCAGGGCCGAGGGGGACACTGAAGCTTTCTTT	CAISGRAEGDTEAFF	TRBJ1-1	TRBV10-3	few	.
TGTGCCAGCAGCAAAGGGGGGACAGGGGACAATGAGCAGTTCTTC	CASSKGGTGDNEQFF	TRBJ2-1	TRBV7-6	.	TRBD1
TGCGCCAGCAGCCCATCTAGCACAGGGGGAGGGTACAATGAGCAGTTCTTC	CASSPSSTGGGYNEQFF	TRBJ2-1	TRBV4-1	.	.
TGCGCCAGCAGCTTGGAGGACAGGGACAATGAGCAGTTCTTC	CASSLEDRDNEQFF	TRBJ2-1	TRBV5-1	.	TRBD1
TGTGCCAGCAGCTTGGTTCCGGGTTCGGGACAGCCCCAGCATTTT	CASSLVPGSGQPQHF	TRBJ1-5	TRBV5-5	once	.
TGCAGCGTTGACGGACAGGGGGCAGAGACCCAGTACTTC	CSVDGQGAETQYF	TRBJ2-5	TRBV29-1	.	TRBD1
TGTGCCAGCAGTGAGAGTCGGGTGAGATTTTCACCCCTCCACTTT	CASSESRVRFSPLHF	TRBJ1-6	TRBV2	.	.
TGTGCCAGCAGCCCGTCGCCGGGGGGGATGAACACTGAAGCTTTCTTT	CASSPSPGGMNTEAFF	TRBJ1-1	TRBV7-6	few	.
TGCGCCAGTAAACAGGGACGCTGGGGCAATCAGCCCCAGCATTTT	CASKQGRWGNQPQHF	TRBJ1-5	TRBV10-1	once	.
TGTGCCAGCAGCCTAAGCAGGGACAGGGGGCCGAAATCCTCCTACGAGCAGTACTTC	CASSLSRDRGPKSSYEQYF	TRBJ2-7	TRBV3-1/TRBV3-2	.	TRBD1
TGCGCCAGCATGGTGACTAGCGGGGCCTACGAGCAGTACTTC	CASMVTSGAYEQYF	TRBJ2-7	TRBV5-1	few	TRBD2
TGTGCCAGCAGTCCAACTAGCGGCACCGGGGAGCTGTTTTTT	CASSPTSGTGELFF	TRBJ2-2	TRBV6-2/TRBV6-3	.	TRBD2
TGTGCCAGACTAGGGAGTAGAGAGACCCAGTACTTC	CARLGSRETQYF	TRBJ2-5	TRBV9	.	.
TGTGCCTGGAGCCCCAGGGTCGGCTACACCTTC	CAWSPRVGYTF	TRBJ1-2	TRBV30	once	.
.	CASSPFGPGRQETQYF	TRBJ2-5	TRBV18	.	.
TGTGCCAGCAGCCCGGGACAGGGGGACCATGAGCAGTTCTTC	CASSPGQGDHEQFF	TRBJ2-1	TRBV3-1/TRBV3-2	.	TRBD1
TGTGCCAGCAGCTTAGATGGGACAAGAAATGAGCAGTTCTTC	CASSLDGTRNEQFF	TRBJ2-1	TRBV11-2	once	.
TGTGCCTGGAGTCCGGGACAGGGAGCTTACGAGCAGTACTTC	CAWSPGQGAYEQYF	TRBJ2-7	TRBV30	.	TRBD1
TGTGCCAGCTCAACCGGGACAGGGTCCTACGAGCAGTACTTC	CASSTGTGSYEQYF	TRBJ2-7	TRBV18	.	TRBD1
TGTGCCAGCAGCCAAGTGCAGGGGAATGAAAAACTGTTTTTT	CASSQVQGNEKLFF	TRBJ1-4	TRBV14	.	.
TGCGCCAGCAGGTCCGCGGGGGTAGGGGAGACCCAGTACTTC	CASRSAGVGETQYF	TRBJ2-5	TRBV4-1	once	TRBD2
TGCAGCGCGGGACAGCCAGGGGCGGTTGGCTACACCTTC	CSAGQPGAVGYTF	TRBJ1-2	TRBV29-1	.	TRBD1
TGTGCCAGCAGCCGCGGGACAGGGGGTAATGAAAAACTGTTTTTT	CASSRGTGGNEKLFF	TRBJ1-4	TRBV13	few	TRBD1
TGTGCCAGTAGTACCAGGACTGTGAACACCGGGGAGCTGTTTTTT	CASSTRTVNTGELFF	TRBJ2-2	TRBV19	.	.
TGTGCCAGCAGCTTAGCCCGACACAGCACAGATACGCAGTATTTT	CASSLARHSTDTQYF	TRBJ2-3	TRBV7-9	.	.